This T cell receptor (beta chain) is from a study of T cell repertoires in cytomegalovirus infection. Study background: In public TCR beta signatures, there were indications of both CMV infection and matching HLA type.

Broader study findings: HLA-C-restricted CMV-specific TCR beta clonotypes were dominant in the ex vivo response.

The CDR3 consists of 13 residues. The germline V gene encodes CDR1 SGHTA and CDR2 FQGNSA. V lost 6 bases, J lost 7 bases, and 16 bases lay in between. This clonotype was detected many times. Its target is not known. TCRdb analysed the reads with MiXCR anew, one entry per CDR3 protein. The repertoire includes approximately 190,000 distinct CDR3 sequences, approximately 9.6% of them detected once, and about 4.6% sits in the top ten. The receptor was derived from a human donor in good health (CMV status not recorded). Some clones in this sample may be carry-over from other donors' samples. The sequenced sample consisted of PBMCs. The chain couples TRBV7-2 to TRBJ2-7; weak D call: TRBD2 (6 bases). The CDR3 is CASRSSSGGEQYF. The CDR3 region has the DNA TGTGCCAGCAGGTCCTCCTCTGGGGGGGAGCAGTACTTC.